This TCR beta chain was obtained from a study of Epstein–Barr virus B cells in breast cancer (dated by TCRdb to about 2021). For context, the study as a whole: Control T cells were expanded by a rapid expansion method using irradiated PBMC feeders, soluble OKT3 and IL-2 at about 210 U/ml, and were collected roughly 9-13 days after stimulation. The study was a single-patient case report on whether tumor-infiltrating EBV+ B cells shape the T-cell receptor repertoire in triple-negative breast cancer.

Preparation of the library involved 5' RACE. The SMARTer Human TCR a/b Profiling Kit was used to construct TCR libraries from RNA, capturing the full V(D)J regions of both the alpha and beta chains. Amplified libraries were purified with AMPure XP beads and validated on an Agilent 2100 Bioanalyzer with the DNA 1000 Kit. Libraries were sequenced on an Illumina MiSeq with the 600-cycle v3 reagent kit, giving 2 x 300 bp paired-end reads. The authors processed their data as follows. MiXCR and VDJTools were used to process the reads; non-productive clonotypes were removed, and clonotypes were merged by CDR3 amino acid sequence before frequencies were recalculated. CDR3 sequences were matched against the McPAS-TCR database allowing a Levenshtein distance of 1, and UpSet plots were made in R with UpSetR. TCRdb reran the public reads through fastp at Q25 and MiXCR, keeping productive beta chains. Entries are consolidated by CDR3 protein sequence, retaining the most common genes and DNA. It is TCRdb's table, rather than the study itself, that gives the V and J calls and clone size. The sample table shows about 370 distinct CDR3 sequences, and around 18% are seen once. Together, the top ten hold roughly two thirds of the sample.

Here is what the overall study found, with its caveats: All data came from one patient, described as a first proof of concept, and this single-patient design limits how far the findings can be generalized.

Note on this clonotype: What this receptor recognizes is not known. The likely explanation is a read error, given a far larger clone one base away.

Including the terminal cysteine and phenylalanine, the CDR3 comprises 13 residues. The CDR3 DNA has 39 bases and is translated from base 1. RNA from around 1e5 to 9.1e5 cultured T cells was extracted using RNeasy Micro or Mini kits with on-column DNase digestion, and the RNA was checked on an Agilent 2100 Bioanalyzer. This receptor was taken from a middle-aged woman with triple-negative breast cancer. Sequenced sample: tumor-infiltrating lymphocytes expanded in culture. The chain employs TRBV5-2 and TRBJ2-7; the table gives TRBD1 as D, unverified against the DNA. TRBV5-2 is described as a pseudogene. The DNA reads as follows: TGTGCCAGCAAACTTACAGGGGCCTACGAGCAGTACTTC. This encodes CASKLTGAYEQYF.